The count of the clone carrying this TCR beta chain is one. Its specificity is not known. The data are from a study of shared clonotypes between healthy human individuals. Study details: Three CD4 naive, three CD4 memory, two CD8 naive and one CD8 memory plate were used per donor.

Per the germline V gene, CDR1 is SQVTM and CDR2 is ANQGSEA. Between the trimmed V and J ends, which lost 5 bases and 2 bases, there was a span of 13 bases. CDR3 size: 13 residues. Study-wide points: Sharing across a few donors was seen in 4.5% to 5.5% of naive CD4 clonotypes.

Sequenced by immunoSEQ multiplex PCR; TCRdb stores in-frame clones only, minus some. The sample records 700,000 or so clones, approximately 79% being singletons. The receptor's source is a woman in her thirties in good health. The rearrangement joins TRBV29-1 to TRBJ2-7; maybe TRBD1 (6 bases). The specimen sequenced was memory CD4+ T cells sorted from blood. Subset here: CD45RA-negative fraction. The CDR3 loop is CSVLRDITYEQYF. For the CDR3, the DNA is TGCAGCGTTCTCCGGGACATCACCTACGAGCAGTACTTC.